One and the same sample provided the 25 T cell receptor beta chains below, sequenced in a study of shared clonotypes between healthy human individuals. Assay used: immunoSEQ multiplex PCR; TCRdb lists only in-frame clones, some missing. There are around 2,000,000 clones in the sample; 90% to 95% occur only once, and about 0.13% lies in the top ten. Sequenced sample: naive CD4+ T cells sorted from blood. Subset in this sample: CD45RA+ positively selected. Receptor source: a man aged 18 to 35 in good health.

The V gene is TRBV5-6, the J gene TRBJ1-5, with 7 bases lining up with TRBD1. The CDR3 is made up of 18 amino acids. J lost 7 bases, V lost 2 bases, and 18 bases had no gene match. Per the germline V gene, CDR1 is SGHDT and CDR2 is YYEEEE. The CDR3 sequence: CASSLPGQYGFAVQPQHF. The CDR3 nucleotides are TGTGCCAGCAGCTTACCGGGACAGTACGGTTTTGCCGTCCAGCCCCAGCATTTT.

The chain combines TRBV7-9 with TRBJ2-7; 8 bases fit TRBD2. Germline V CDR1 and CDR2: SEHNR, FQNEAQ (reference sequence). The V and J ends lost 9 bases and 0 bases, in that order; junction bases with no gene match: 4. This CDR3 spans 13 amino acids. The CDR3 sequence is CARRTSPSYEQYF. CDR3 bases: TGTGCCAGGAGGACTAGCCCCTCCTACGAGCAGTACTTC.

Note on this clone: One end of the junction fails to match germline, which may point to a read error. The sample has other DNA sequences that encode this CDR3 too. The chain joins TRBV30 to TRBJ2-2; maybe TRBD1 (6 bases). CDR1 is GTSNPN, CDR2 SVGIG, per germline (reference sequence). CDR3 length equals 13 residues. CDR3 sequence reads: CAWELQGAGELFF. The CDR3 DNA reads as TGTGCCTGGGAACTACAGGGCGCCGGGGAGCTATTTTTT. The variable domain in full, completed from reference TRBV30 and TRBJ2-2, reads SQTIHQWPATLVQPVGSPLSLECTVEGTSNPNLYWYRQAAGRGLQLLFYSVGIGQISSEVPQNLSASRPQDRQFILSSKKLLLSDSGFYLCAWELQGAGELFFGEGSRLTVL.

This chain uses TRBV18 with TRBJ2-1, with D uncertain. This CDR3 comprises 15 residues. From germline, CDR1 is KGHSH and CDR2 LQKENI. V was pared by 6 bases and J by 0 bases, with 12 bases between. CDR3 DNA sequence: TGTGCCAGCTCGTCGTCTGTCCTCTCCTACAATGAGCAGTTCTTC. It translates to CASSSSVLSYNEQFF.

The rearrangement joins TRBV10-1 to TRBJ2-1; no clear D. V lost 3 bases and J 2 bases, leaving 8 bases between the germline ends. The germline CDR1 and CDR2 sequences are WNHNN and SYGVQD (reference sequence). The CDR3 sequence is 14 residues long. In DNA form, the CDR3 reads TGCGCCAGCAGTGATTCGGCGGCCTACAATGAGCAGTTCTTC. Residues: CASSDSAAYNEQFF.

Concerning this clone: A much larger clone sits a single nucleotide away, making a read error possible. Other DNA sequences in this specimen translate into the identical CDR3. V is TRBV25-1 and J is TRBJ1-6; no clear D. The CDR3 runs 14 residues. Between the trimmed V and J ends, which lost 3 bases and 10 bases, there was a span of 13 bases. The germline V gene has CDR1 MGHDK and CDR2 SYGVNS. The DNA for the CDR3 is TGTGCCAGCAGTGACTCACAAGGGAGGTCACCCCTCCACTTT. It translates to CASSDSQGRSPLHF.

This sequence joins TRBV7-2 and TRBJ1-2; 7 nucleotides align to TRBD1. The germline V gene has CDR1 SGHTA and CDR2 FQGNSA. Trimming took 0 bases from V and 9 from J; bases not matched to a gene: 4. The CDR3 has 13 amino acids. Here the CDR3 reads CASSLAQGVRYTF. Here the CDR3 DNA reads TGTGCCAGCAGCTTAGCTCAGGGGGTTCGCTACACCTTC.

CDR3 bases: TGTGCCAGCCAGCCTGGGGCCAACGCCCAAGAGACCCAGTACTTC. It specifies CASQPGANAQETQYF. The chain links TRBV9 to TRBJ2-5, with D possibly TRBD1 on 5 matching bases. The V gene lost 7 bases and the J gene lost 1 base, with 17 bases spanning the gap. Germline V gene sequence: CDR1 SGDLS, CDR2 YYNGEE. The CDR3 sequence is 15 residues long. Variable domain in full (rest from reference TRBV9 and TRBJ2-5): DSGVTQTPKHLITATGQRVTLRCSPRSGDLSVYWYQQSLDQGLQFLIQYYNGEERAKGNILERFSAQQFPDLHSELNLSSLELGDSALYFCASQPGANAQETQYFGPGTRLLVL.

The J gene is TRBJ1-2, the V gene TRBV5-1, with D possibly matching TRBD1 (5 bases). Germline V gene lookup returns CDR1 SGHRS and CDR2 YFSETQ. The V gene lost 0 bases and the J gene lost 3 bases, with 9 bases spanning the gap. This CDR3 is built from 14 residues. CDR3 in DNA: TGCGCCAGCAGCTTGGCGCAGGGAGACTATGGCTACACCTTC. It specifies CASSLAQGDYGYTF.

The chain uses TRBV6-5 and TRBJ2-4; TRBD1 matches at 7 bases. Germline CDR1 is MNHEY and CDR2 is SVGAGI. After removal of 2 bases from V and 0 bases from J, the junction contained 4 bases not matched to a gene. The CDR3 spans 16 residues. The CDR3 here is CASSYRRQGAKNIQYF. The CDR3 DNA follows: TGTGCCAGCAGTTACCGGAGACAGGGAGCCAAAAACATTCAGTACTTC.

The chain is built from TRBV2 and TRBJ2-7; 7 nucleotides match TRBD2. The V segment lost 6 bases and the J segment 3 bases; nucleotides outside the gene matches: 5. Germline V gene sequence: CDR1 SNHLY, CDR2 FYNNEI. There are 13 residues in the CDR3. This CDR3 reads CASRGTTFYEQYF. CDR3 nucleotide sequence: TGTGCCAGCAGGGGGACTACATTCTACGAGCAGTACTTC.

This chain links TRBV30 with TRBJ2-3, with 7 bases lining up with TRBD2. The CDR3 has 14 residues. Germline V gives CDR1 GTSNPN, CDR2 SVGIG (reference sequence). Losses at the gene ends were 3 bases for V and 3 bases for J; bases not matched to a gene: 6. The CDR3 DNA reads as TGTGCCTGGAGCGCTAGCGGCGTAACAGATACGCAGTATTTT. This encodes CAWSASGVTDTQYF.

The chain carries TRBV7-9 and TRBJ2-1, with 7 bases matching TRBD2. Losses at the gene ends were 3 bases for V and 4 bases for J; bases not matched to a gene: 3. CDR3 length equals 14 residues. Germline V gene lookup returns CDR1 SEHNR and CDR2 FQNEAQ (reference sequence). The CDR3 loop is CASSFRGRYNEQFF. In DNA form, the CDR3 reads TGTGCCAGCAGCTTTCGCGGGAGATACAATGAGCAGTTCTTC.

The rearrangement links TRBV6-5 to TRBJ2-7; TRBD1 matches 7 bases. The trim removed 5 bases at V and 4 bases at J, leaving 11 bases unmatched. Per the germline V gene, CDR1 is MNHEY and CDR2 is SVGAGI. The CDR3 length is 15 residues. The CDR3 bases are TGTGCCAGCAGTCTCGTCCCGGGACAGCTTTACGAGCAGTACTTC. Protein sequence: CASSLVPGQLYEQYF.

On this clone: The sample has other DNA sequences that encode this CDR3 too. The genes are TRBV5-1 and TRBJ2-7; D remains unclear. Trimming left V 4 bases short and J 0 bases short, with 8 bases between. Per germline, CDR1 SGHRS and CDR2 YFSETQ. This CDR3 is built from 13 residues. In DNA, the CDR3 is TGCGCCAGCAGCCCACCGAGCTCCTACGAGCAGTACTTC. It yields the protein CASSPPSSYEQYF.

This rearrangement joins TRBV5-1 to TRBJ2-7; no reliable D call. The CDR3 has 13 residues. Trimming shortened V by 5 bases and J by 6 bases, and 15 bases separated the two germline ends. The germline V gene encodes CDR1 SGHRS and CDR2 YFSETQ. CDR3: CASSTGQPGEQYF. CDR3 coding DNA: TGCGCCAGCAGTACCGGGCAGCCGGGCGAGCAGTACTTC.

V and J are TRBV18 and TRBJ2-3; 9 bases agree with TRBD1. The CDR3 spans 14 residues. The ends lost 8 bases at V and 4 bases at J; junction bases unmatched: 7. CDR1 is KGHSH, CDR2 LQKENI, per germline. The CDR3 here is CASETGTGPDTQYF. The CDR3 DNA follows: TGTGCCAGCGAGACCGGGACAGGGCCAGATACGCAGTATTTT.

This clone has just a few counts. The CDR3 nucleotides are TGTGCCAGCCAAGTTATCGGATCACCCCTCCACTTT. Translated: CASQVIGSPLHF. This chain connects TRBV5-4 to TRBJ1-6; D ambiguous. V lost 7 bases and J lost 10, with 12 bases in between. CDR1 and CDR2 (germline): SGHNT, YYREEE (reference sequence). This CDR3 region has 12 residues.

The V call is TRBV7-6, the J call TRBJ2-7, with TRBD1 identical over 9 bases. The junction had 5 bases not matched to a gene; V was cut back by 5 bases and J by 3 bases. Germline V gene data show CDR1 as SGHVS and CDR2 as FNYEAQ. This CDR3 contains 14 residues. The CDR3 region is CASSRETGGYEQYF. Here the CDR3 DNA reads TGTGCCAGCAGCAGGGAGACAGGGGGCTACGAGCAGTACTTC.

This chain connects TRBV7-9 to TRBJ1-3, with D perhaps TRBD1 (5 bases). Per germline, CDR1 SEHNR and CDR2 FQNEAQ (reference sequence). This CDR3 region has 16 residues. V lost 4 bases to trimming and J lost 0 bases, with 13 bases between them. The CDR3 spells CASSYERQISGNTIYF. For the CDR3, the DNA is TGTGCCAGCAGCTATGAGCGACAGATCTCTGGAAACACCATATATTTT.

The chain combines TRBV10-1 with TRBJ1-1, with D perhaps TRBD1 (6 bases). The CDR3 totals 14 residues. Trimming stripped 1 base from V and 4 bases from J, with 10 bases between. Germline lookup yields CDR1 WNHNN and CDR2 SYGVQD (reference sequence). Here the CDR3 reads CASSEYQGITEAFF. DNA of the CDR3: TGCGCCAGCAGTGAGTATCAGGGGATCACTGAAGCTTTCTTT.

V usage is TRBV6-1 and J usage is TRBJ2-2; D is perhaps TRBD1 or TRBD2 (6 bases each). Trimming pared 0 bases from V and 3 bases from J, leaving 17 bases between. Germline V CDR1 and CDR2: MNHNS, SASEGT. The CDR3 sequence is 18 residues long. The DNA of the CDR3 is TGTGCCAGCAGTGAAGCGTTCGTGAGGGGGGTATACACCGGGGAGCTGTTTTTT. Translated: CASSEAFVRGVYTGELFF.

The genes are TRBV28 and TRBJ2-5; no clear D gene. Germline V gene lookup returns CDR1 MDHEN and CDR2 SYDVKM. V lost 6 bases and J lost 2, with 16 bases in between. The CDR3 is 15 residues long. The CDR3 bases are TGTGCCAGCAGCACTGTGGACGATCCACAAGAGACCCAGTACTTC. Translation gives CASSTVDDPQETQYF.

The chain carries TRBV7-9 and TRBJ1-3, with D unresolved. The V gene lost 7 bases and the J gene lost 0 bases, with 19 bases spanning the gap. This CDR3 region has 17 residues. Germline assignment: CDR1 SEHNR and CDR2 FQNEAQ (reference sequence). CDR3 residues: CASTDQPDDLSGNTIYF. The CDR3 DNA sequence: TGTGCCAGCACCGACCAACCAGACGACCTCTCTGGAAACACCATATATTTT.

J is TRBJ2-7 and V is TRBV4-1; 8 bases map to TRBD1. In germline, CDR1 is MGHRA, CDR2 YSYEKL. The V segment lost 1 base and the J segment 3 bases; nucleotides outside the gene matches: 11. This CDR3 region has 17 residues. CDR3 in amino acids: CASSQGPRGRRDYEQYF. DNA for the CDR3: TGCGCCAGCAGCCAAGGGCCCAGGGGGCGCCGGGACTACGAGCAGTACTTC.